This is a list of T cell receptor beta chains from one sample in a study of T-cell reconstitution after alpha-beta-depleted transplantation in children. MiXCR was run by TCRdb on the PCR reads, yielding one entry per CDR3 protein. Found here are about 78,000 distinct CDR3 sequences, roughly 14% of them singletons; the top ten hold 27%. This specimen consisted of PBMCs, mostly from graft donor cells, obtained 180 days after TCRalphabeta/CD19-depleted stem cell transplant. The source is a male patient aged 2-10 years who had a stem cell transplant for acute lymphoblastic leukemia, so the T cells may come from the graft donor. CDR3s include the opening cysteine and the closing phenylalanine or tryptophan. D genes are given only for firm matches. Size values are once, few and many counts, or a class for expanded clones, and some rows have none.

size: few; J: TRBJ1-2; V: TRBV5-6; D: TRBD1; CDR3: CASSPIPGQGDGYTF; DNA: TGTGCCAGCAGCCCGATACCGGGACAGGGGGATGGCTACACCTTC
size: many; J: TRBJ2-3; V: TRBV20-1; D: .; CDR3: CSAPRDTQYF; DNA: TGCAGTGCTCCTCGTGATACGCAGTATTTT
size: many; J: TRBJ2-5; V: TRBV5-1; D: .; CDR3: CASSLEDTQYF; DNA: TGCGCCAGCAGCTTGGAGGATACCCAGTACTTC
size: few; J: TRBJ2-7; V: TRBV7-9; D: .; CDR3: CASSLARSSYEQYF; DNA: TGTGCCAGCAGCTTAGCGAGGAGCTCCTACGAGCAGTACTTC
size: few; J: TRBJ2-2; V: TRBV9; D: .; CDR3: CASSPRQSGELFF; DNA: TGTGCCAGCAGCCCCCGGCAGTCCGGGGAGCTGTTTTTT
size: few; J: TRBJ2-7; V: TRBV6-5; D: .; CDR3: CASRGGKREQYF; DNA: TGTGCCAGCCGTGGGGGGAAAAGGGAGCAGTACTTC
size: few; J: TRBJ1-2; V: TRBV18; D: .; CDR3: CASSQVRRVFDGYTF; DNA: TGTGCCAGCTCACAAGTCAGAAGGGTTTTTGATGGCTACACCTTC
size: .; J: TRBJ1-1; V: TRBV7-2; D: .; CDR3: CASSPRASNTEAFF; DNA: TGTGCCAGCAGCCCCCGGGCCTCGAACACTGAAGCTTTCTTT
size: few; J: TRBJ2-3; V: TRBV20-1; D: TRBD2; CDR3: CSASRAGGSDTQYF; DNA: TGCAGTGCCTCCAGAGCGGGAGGTTCGGATACGCAGTATTTT
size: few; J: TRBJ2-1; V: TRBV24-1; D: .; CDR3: CATSDLAPAGTNHYNEQFF; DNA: TGTGCCACCAGTGATTTGGCCCCTGCCGGGACCAATCACTACAATGAGCAGTTCTTC
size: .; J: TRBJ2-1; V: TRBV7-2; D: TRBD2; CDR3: CASSPPGLAALEQFF; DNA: TGTGCCAGCAGCCCGCCGGGACTAGCGGCGCTTGAGCAGTTCTTC
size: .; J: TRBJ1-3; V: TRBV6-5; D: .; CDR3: CASSYSLGSGNTIYF; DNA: TGTGCCAGCAGTTACTCGTTGGGATCTGGAAACACCATATATTTT
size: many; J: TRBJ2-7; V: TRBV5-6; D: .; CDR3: CASSLGALTRADF; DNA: TGTGCCAGCAGCTTGGGTGCACTGACTAGGGCTGACTTC
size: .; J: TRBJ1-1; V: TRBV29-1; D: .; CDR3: CSVLGDTNTEAFF; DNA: TGCAGCGTTCTTGGGGACACGAACACTGAAGCTTTCTTT
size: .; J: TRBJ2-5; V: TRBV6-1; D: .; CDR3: CASMGLGAGWQETQYF; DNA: TGTGCCAGCATGGGCCTCGGGGCAGGGTGGCAAGAGACCCAGTACTTC
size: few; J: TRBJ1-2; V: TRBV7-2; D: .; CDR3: CASSLARGQGGYTF; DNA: TGTGCCAGCAGCTTAGCGCGGGGGCAGGGTGGCTACACCTTC
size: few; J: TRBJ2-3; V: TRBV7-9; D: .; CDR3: CASSPGDFRTDTQYF; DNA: TGTGCCAGCAGCCCCGGGGATTTCCGCACAGATACGCAGTATTTT
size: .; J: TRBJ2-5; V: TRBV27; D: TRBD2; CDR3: CASSPWEGLQETQYF; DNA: TGTGCCAGCAGCCCTTGGGAGGGCCTCCAAGAGACCCAGTACTTC
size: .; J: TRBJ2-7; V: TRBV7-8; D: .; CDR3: CASSDPGSYYEQYF; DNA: TGTGCCAGCAGCGACCCCGGGTCCTACTACGAGCAGTACTTC
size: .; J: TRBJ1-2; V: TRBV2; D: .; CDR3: CASSGTWGGGYTF; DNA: TGTGCCAGCAGCGGGACCTGGGGAGGTGGCTACACCTTC
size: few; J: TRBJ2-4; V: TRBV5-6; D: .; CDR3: CASSLGGRRNIQYF; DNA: TGTGCCAGCAGCTTGGGAGGCAGACGGAACATTCAGTACTTC
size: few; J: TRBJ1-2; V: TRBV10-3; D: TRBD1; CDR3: CAISDRNPGQGRFGYGYTF; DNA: TGTGCCATCAGTGACCGCAACCCGGGACAGGGACGCTTCGGCTATGGCTACACCTTC